The present T cell receptor (beta chain) was sequenced within a study of early T cells in non-severe SARS-CoV-2 infection. This clonotype was seen at least ten times. This CDR3 has 16 amino acids. The trim removed 1 base at V and 16 bases at J, leaving 16 bases unmatched. A single record per CDR3 protein comes from TCRdb applying MiXCR to the 5' RACE reads. The data contain 57,000 or so distinct CDR3 sequences, about 11% of them seen just once; the ten biggest clones take up 0.95% to 1.5%. The TCR was taken from an adult who was a healthcare worker with PCR-confirmed SARS-CoV-2 infection or an uninfected control (not recorded which). The donor label of this sample is uncertain. The chain carries TRBV12-3 or TRBV12-4 and TRBJ2-4; 10 bases line up with TRBD2. This specimen consisted of whole blood, obtained at baseline. This CDR3 reads CASSLGKPGLADTYYF. CDR3 nucleotide sequence: TGTGCCAGCAGTTTAGGCAAACCAGGACTAGCGGATACATATTACTTC.